This TCR beta chain was recorded in a study of blood T cell repertoires in COVID-19. About the study: Researchers got acute and convalescent COVID-19 samples from the United States, Italy and Spain. From T cells, B-cell-depleted T cells, or PBMCs came the material, which was cDNA or gDNA.

V gave up 6 bases and J gave up 0 bases; unmatched junction bases: 6. CDR1 and CDR2 (germline): MDHEN, SYDVKM. This CDR3 has 17 amino acids. Method: immunoSEQ multiplex PCR; TCRdb's copy keeps in-frame clones and lacks some. The sample records 200,000 or so clones, roughly 80% being singletons. The sample was peripheral blood. The chain has TRBV28 and TRBJ2-7; 15 bases map to TRBD2. The sequence came from a woman older than 75 with acute or convalescent COVID-19. This chain's CDR3 is CASSQGLAGGLSYEQYF. The CDR3 bases are TGTGCCAGCAGCCAGGGACTAGCGGGAGGTCTCTCCTACGAGCAGTACTTC.